The rows below give T cell receptor beta chains drawn from one sample of a study of T cells in Graves' hyperthyroidism and ophthalmopathy. TCRdb re-derived calls from the multiplex PCR reads in MiXCR, one entry per CDR3 protein. The sample records hundreds of thousands of distinct CDR3 sequences, over 15% being singletons. Sequencing input: blood. The origin of the receptors is a woman aged 18-29 years with Graves' hyperthyroidism. Each CDR3 is given with its conserved first and last residue. The order of the fields is V gene, J gene, clone size, D gene, CDR3 DNA, CDR3 protein. The D gene is left open where the match is weak. Size is stated for part of the rows, as once, few or many counts, or as a class when the clone is expanded.

V: TRBV2
J: TRBJ1-4
size: many
D: -
DNA: TGTGCCAGCACGGGCCAACTTGGTGAAAAACTGTTTTTT
CDR3: CASTGQLGEKLFF

V: TRBV15
J: TRBJ1-1
size: -
D: -
DNA: TGTGCCACCAGCAGAGATTTGAGGGTTGAAGCTTTCTTT
CDR3: CATSRDLRVEAFF

V: TRBV7-2
J: TRBJ2-5
size: many
D: TRBD1
DNA: TGTGCCAGCAGCTTAGGGGACAGGGCCCAAGAGACCCAGTACTTC
CDR3: CASSLGDRAQETQYF

V: TRBV20-1
J: TRBJ2-7
size: -
D: -
DNA: TGCAGTGTTCCCTTGGGGGAAGAGCAGTACTTC
CDR3: CSVPLGEEQYF

V: TRBV18
J: TRBJ2-1
size: few
D: TRBD2
DNA: TGTGCCAGCTCACCGTCTGGCGGGAGAAGCAATGAGCAGTTCTTC
CDR3: CASSPSGGRSNEQFF

V: TRBV20-1
J: TRBJ2-7
size: many
D: -
DNA: TGCAGTGCTAGAGACCAGACAGGTAAATCCTACGAGCAGTACTTC
CDR3: CSARDQTGKSYEQYF

V: TRBV18
J: TRBJ1-5
size: -
D: -
DNA: TGTGCCAGCTCCCCTGGGGGATACCTTCAGCCCCAGCATTTT
CDR3: CASSPGGYLQPQHF

V: TRBV11-3
J: TRBJ2-5
size: many
D: -
DNA: TGTGCCAGAAACAACCACCGGGACGAAACCCAAGAGACCCAGTACTTC
CDR3: CARNNHRDETQETQYF

V: TRBV20-1
J: TRBJ2-1
size: few
D: -
DNA: TGCAGTGCTAGAGAAAGTACAGTGTCCTACAATGAGCAGTTCTTC
CDR3: CSARESTVSYNEQFF

V: TRBV4-1
J: TRBJ2-7
size: -
D: -
DNA: TGCGCCAGCAGCCAATATGCGGGACCGGCCTACGAGCAGTACTTC
CDR3: CASSQYAGPAYEQYF

V: TRBV6-1
J: TRBJ2-5
size: many
D: TRBD2
DNA: TGTGCCAGCAGTGAAGCTAGCGGGGGGCAAGAGACCCAGTACTTC
CDR3: CASSEASGGQETQYF

V: TRBV20-1
J: TRBJ2-3
size: -
D: TRBD2
DNA: TGCAGTGCCAATAGTTGGGCTAGCGGGCTGGCAGATAGGCAGTATTTT
CDR3: CSANSWASGLADRQYF

V: TRBV20-1
J: TRBJ2-7
size: many
D: TRBD2
DNA: TGCAGTGCTAGAAGCTCGGCTAGCGGGGCCCGCGAGCAGTACTTC
CDR3: CSARSSASGAREQYF